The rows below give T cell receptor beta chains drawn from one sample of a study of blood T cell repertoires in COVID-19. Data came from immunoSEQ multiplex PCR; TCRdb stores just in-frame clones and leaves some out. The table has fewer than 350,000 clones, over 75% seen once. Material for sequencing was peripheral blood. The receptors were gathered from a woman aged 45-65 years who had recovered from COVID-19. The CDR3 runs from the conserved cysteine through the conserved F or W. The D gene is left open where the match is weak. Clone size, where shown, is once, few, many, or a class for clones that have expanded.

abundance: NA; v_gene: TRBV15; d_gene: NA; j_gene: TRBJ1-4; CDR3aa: CATSRDVVATNEKLFF; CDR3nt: TGTGCCACCAGCAGAGACGTAGTCGCAACTAATGAAAAACTGTTTTTT
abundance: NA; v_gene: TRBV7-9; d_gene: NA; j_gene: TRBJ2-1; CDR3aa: CASSFDRWGEQFF; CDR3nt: TGTGCCAGCAGCTTTGACAGGTGGGGAGAGCAGTTCTTC
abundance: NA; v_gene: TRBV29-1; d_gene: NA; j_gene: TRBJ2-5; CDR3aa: CSGGQQETQYF; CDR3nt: TGCAGCGGGGGTCAGCAAGAGACCCAGTACTTC
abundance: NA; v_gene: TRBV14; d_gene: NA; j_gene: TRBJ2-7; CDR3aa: CASSRGYEQYF; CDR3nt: TGTGCCAGCAGCCGAGGCTACGAGCAGTACTTC
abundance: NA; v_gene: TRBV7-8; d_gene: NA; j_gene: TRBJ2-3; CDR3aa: CASSLPSRRRNITSTDTQYF; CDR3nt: TGTGCCAGCAGCTTACCTTCGAGGAGGCGTAACATCACTAGCACAGATACGCAGTATTTT
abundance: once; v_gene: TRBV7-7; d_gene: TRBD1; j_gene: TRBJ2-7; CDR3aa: CASSLDSDRGSEQYF; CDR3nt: TGTGCTAGCAGCCTCGATTCTGACAGGGGTAGCGAGCAGTACTTC
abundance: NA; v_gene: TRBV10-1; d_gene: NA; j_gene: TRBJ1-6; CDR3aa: CASRAGEDSPLHF; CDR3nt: TGCGCCAGCAGGGCCGGTGAGGATTCACCCCTCCACTTT
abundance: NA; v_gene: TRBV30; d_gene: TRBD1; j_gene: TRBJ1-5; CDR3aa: CAWSEDRFNQPQHF; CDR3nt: TGTGCCTGGAGTGAGGACAGGTTTAATCAGCCCCAGCATTTT
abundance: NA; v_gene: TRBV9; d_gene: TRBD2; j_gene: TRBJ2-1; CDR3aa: CASSVAVVAGSYNEQFF; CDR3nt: TGTGCCAGCAGCGTAGCTGTTGTAGCGGGGTCCTACAATGAGCAGTTCTTC
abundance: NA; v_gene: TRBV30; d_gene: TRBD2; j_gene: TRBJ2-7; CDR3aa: CAWSERGTSYEQYF; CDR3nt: TGTGCCTGGAGTGAGCGGGGGACCTCCTACGAGCAGTACTTC
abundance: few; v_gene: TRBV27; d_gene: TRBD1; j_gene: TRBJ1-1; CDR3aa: CASSFGTGGEAFF; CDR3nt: TGTGCCAGCAGTTTCGGAACAGGGGGGGAAGCTTTCTTT
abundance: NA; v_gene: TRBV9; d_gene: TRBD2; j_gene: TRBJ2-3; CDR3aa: CASSVGLAGTDTQYF; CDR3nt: TGTGCCAGCAGCGTAGGCCTAGCGGGCACAGATACGCAGTATTTT
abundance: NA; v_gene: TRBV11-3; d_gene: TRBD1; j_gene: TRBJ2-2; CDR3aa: CASSSPGQANTGELFF; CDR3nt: TGTGCCAGCAGCTCCCCGGGACAGGCGAACACCGGGGAGCTGTTTTTT
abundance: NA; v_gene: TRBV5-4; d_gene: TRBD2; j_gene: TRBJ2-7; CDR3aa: CASSLGLAETYEQYF; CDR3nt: TGTGCCAGCAGCTTGGGACTAGCGGAGACCTACGAGCAGTACTTC
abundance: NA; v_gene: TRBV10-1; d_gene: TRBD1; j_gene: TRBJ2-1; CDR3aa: CASSSIRTGGSEQFF; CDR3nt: TGCGCCAGCAGTTCCATAAGGACAGGGGGTTCTGAGCAGTTCTTC
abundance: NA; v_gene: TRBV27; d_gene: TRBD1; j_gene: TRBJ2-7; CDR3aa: CASSGQGAYEQYF; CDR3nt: TGTGCCAGCAGCGGGCAGGGGGCCTACGAGCAGTACTTC
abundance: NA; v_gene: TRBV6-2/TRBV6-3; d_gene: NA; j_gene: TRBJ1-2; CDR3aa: CASSYFSSRQGGYTF; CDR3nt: TGTGCCAGCAGTTACTTCTCCTCCCGGCAGGGGGGCTACACCTTC
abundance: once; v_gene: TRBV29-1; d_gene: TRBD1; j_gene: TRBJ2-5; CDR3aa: CSVEKTGGQTQYF; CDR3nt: TGCAGCGTAGAAAAGACAGGGGGACAGACCCAGTACTTC
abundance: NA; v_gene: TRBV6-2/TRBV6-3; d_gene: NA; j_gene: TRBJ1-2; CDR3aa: CASSYRGMRGYTF; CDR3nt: TGTGCCAGCAGTTACCGGGGGATGCGTGGCTACACCTTC
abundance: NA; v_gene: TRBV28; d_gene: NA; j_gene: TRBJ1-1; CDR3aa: CASRPPTGHGTEAFF; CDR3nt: TGTGCCAGCAGACCCCCTACAGGGCACGGCACTGAAGCTTTCTTT
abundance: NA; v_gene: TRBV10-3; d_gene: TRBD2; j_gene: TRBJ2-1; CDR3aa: CAISAGLASNEQFF; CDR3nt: TGTGCCATCAGTGCGGGACTAGCGAGCAATGAGCAGTTCTTC
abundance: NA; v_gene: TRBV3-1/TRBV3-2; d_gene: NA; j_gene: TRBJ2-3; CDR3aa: CASSQRITGSADTQYF; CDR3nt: TGTGCCAGCAGCCAGCGGATTACAGGGTCCGCAGATACGCAGTATTTT
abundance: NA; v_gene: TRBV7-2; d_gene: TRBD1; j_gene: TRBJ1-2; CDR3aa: CASSFAGQGLGYGYTF; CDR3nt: TGTGCCAGCAGCTTTGCGGGACAGGGCCTTGGGTATGGCTACACCTTC
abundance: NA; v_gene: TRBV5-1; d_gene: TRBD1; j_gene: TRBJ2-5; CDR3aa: CASSSQGARETQYF; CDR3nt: TGCGCCAGCAGCTCCCAGGGGGCTCGGGAGACCCAGTACTTC
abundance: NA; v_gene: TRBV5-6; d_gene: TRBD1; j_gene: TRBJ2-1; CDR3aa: CASSLRQGFNEQFF; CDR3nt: TGTGCCAGCAGCCTGAGACAGGGGTTCAATGAGCAGTTCTTC
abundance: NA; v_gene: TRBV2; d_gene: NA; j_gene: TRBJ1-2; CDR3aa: CASSDRVYGYTF; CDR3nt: TGTGCCAGCAGTGACAGGGTCTATGGCTACACCTTC
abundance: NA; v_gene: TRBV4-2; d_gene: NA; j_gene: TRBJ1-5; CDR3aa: CASSQETGFQPQHF; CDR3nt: TGTGCCAGCAGCCAAGAAACAGGGTTTCAGCCCCAGCATTTT
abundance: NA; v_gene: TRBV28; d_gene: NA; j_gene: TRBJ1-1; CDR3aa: CASRPQGTTEAFF; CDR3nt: TGTGCCAGCAGACCACAGGGAACCACTGAAGCTTTCTTT
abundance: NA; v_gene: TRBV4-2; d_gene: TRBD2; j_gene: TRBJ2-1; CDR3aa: CASSQRLAGGGNEQFF; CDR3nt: TGTGCCAGCAGCCAGAGACTAGCGGGAGGAGGCAATGAGCAGTTCTTC
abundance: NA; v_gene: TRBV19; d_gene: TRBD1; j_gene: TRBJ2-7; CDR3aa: CASSMGQGPHYEQYF; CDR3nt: TGTGCCAGTAGTATGGGACAGGGCCCCCACTACGAGCAGTACTTC
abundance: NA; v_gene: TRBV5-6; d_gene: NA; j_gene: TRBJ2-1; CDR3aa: CASSLGQFYNEQFF; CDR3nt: TGTGCCAGCAGCTTGGGACAGTTTTACAATGAGCAGTTCTTC
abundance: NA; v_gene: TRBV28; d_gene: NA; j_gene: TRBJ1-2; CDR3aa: CASSLRQASGGYTF; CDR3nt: TGTGCCAGCAGTTTACGTCAGGCCTCCGGTGGCTACACCTTC
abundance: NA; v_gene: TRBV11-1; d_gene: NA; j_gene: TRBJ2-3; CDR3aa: CASSSAGLGGTDTQYF; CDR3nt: TGTGCCAGCAGCTCAGCAGGGCTCGGGGGAACAGATACGCAGTATTTT
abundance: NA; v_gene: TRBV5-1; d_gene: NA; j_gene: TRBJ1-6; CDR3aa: CASSLGQNNSPLHF; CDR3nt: TGCGCCAGCAGCCTGGGACAAAATAATTCACCCCTCCACTTT
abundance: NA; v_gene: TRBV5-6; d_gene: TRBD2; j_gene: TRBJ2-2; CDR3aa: CASSPQAGAAGELFF; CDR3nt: TGTGCCAGCAGCCCCCAAGCGGGAGCGGCCGGGGAGCTGTTTTTT
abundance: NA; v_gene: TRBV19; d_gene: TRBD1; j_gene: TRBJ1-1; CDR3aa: CASTPQGDTEAFF; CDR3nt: TGTGCCAGTACCCCGCAGGGGGACACTGAAGCTTTCTTT
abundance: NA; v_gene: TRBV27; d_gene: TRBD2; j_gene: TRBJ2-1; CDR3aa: CASIRSGSGPYNEQFF; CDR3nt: TGTGCCAGCATCCGAAGCGGGAGTGGCCCCTACAATGAGCAGTTCTTC
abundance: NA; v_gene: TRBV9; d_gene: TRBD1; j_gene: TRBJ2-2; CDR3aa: CASSPRQGSVVTGELFF; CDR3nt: TGTGCCAGCAGCCCAAGACAGGGGAGTGTTGTGACCGGGGAGCTGTTTTTT
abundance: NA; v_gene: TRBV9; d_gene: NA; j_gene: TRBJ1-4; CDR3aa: CASSVRGFPNEKLFF; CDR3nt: TGTGCCAGCAGCGTAAGGGGGTTCCCTAATGAAAAACTGTTTTTT
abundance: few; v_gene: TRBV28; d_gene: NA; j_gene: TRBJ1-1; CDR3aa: CASSGRGEAFF; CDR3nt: TGTGCCAGCAGTGGCAGGGGCGAGGCTTTCTTT
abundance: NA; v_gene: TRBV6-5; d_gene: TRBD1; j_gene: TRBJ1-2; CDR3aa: CASSPPQGRHGYTF; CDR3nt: TGTGCCAGCAGTCCACCACAGGGGCGGCATGGCTACACCTTC
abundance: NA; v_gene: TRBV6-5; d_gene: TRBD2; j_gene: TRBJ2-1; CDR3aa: CASRSSGSSYNEQFF; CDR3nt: TGTGCCAGCAGGAGCAGCGGGAGCTCCTACAATGAGCAGTTCTTC
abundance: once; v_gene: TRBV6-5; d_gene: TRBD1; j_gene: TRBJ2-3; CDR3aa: CASSFGQGTQYF; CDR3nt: TGTGCCAGCAGTTTCGGACAGGGGACGCAGTATTTT
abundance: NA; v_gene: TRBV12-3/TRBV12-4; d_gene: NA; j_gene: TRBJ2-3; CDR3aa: CASRPSPTDTQYF; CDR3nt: TGTGCCAGCAGACCGAGTCCTACAGATACGCAGTATTTT
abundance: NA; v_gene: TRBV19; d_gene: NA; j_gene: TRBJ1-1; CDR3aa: CASSVSINTEAFF; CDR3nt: TGTGCCAGTAGTGTATCTATAAACACTGAAGCTTTCTTT
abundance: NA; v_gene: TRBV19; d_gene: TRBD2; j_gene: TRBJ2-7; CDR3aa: CASSIVAGGRYEQYF; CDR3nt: TGTGCCAGTAGTATTGTAGCGGGAGGGAGGTACGAGCAGTACTTC
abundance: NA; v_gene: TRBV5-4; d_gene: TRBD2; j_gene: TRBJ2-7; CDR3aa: CASSQTDITSGSSYEQYF; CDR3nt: TGTGCCAGCAGCCAGACCGACATAACTAGCGGGAGCTCCTACGAGCAGTACTTC
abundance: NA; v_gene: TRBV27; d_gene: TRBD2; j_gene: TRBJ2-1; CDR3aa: CASSPTLARGGGAEQFF; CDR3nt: TGTGCCAGCAGCCCGACCCTGGCCCGGGGGGGAGGGGCTGAGCAGTTCTTC